Included here is one T cell receptor (beta chain) sequence, with context. V lost 2 bases and J 4 bases, leaving 12 bases between the germline ends. The germline V gene has CDR1 SGHRS and CDR2 YFSETQ. The CDR3 has 14 amino acids. Clones were read by immunoSEQ multiplex PCR, and TCRdb kept only the in-frame ones, dropping some. This table holds hundreds of thousands of clones, nearly 90% found once. The sample belongs to a study of blood T cell repertoires in COVID-19. This clonotype was sampled from a man between 18 and 35 years old with active or convalescent COVID-19. The source material was peripheral blood. V usage is TRBV5-1 and J usage is TRBJ2-5, with a weak D call TRBD1 (6 bases). CDR3 sequence reads: CASSLPGDGETQYF. In nucleotides, the CDR3 is TGCGCCAGCAGCTTACCAGGGGATGGAGAGACCCAGTACTTC.